Presented here are 27 T cell receptor beta chains from one specimen sequenced in a study of T cells in Graves' hyperthyroidism and ophthalmopathy. There were TCR beta CDR3 regions amplified from RNA transcripts. Using the HTBI primer set, a first-round RT-PCR was run on the TCR CDR3. TCRdb reprocessed the multiplex PCR reads with MiXCR, giving one entry per CDR3 protein. Among hundreds of thousands of distinct CDR3 sequences listed, approximately 15% were seen once. The specimen sequenced was blood. These receptors came from a young woman with Graves' hyperthyroidism that later progressed to Graves' ophthalmopathy.

This clonotype was picked up one time. This rearrangement joins TRBV5-1 to TRBJ1-1; possible D gene TRBD1, 5 bases. V lost 2 bases and J lost 4, with 12 bases in between. Per the germline V gene, CDR1 is SGHRS and CDR2 is YFSETQ. CDR3 length: 14 residues. This CDR3 is CASSFGGTVTEAFF. CDR3 in DNA: TGCGCCAGCAGCTTCGGGGGGACCGTCACTGAAGCTTTCTTT.

In this sample, this clonotype turned up a few times. This chain links TRBV2 with TRBJ2-2, with TRBD2 identical over 11 bases. The CDR3 is 14 residues long. V was pared by 8 bases and J by 4 bases, with 3 bases of the junction left unmatched. Germline V gene data show CDR1 as SNHLY and CDR2 as FYNNEI. The CDR3 here is CASETSGTTGELFF. The CDR3 DNA reads as TGTGCCAGCGAGACTAGCGGGACCACCGGGGAGCTGTTTTTT.

This clonotype has a count of ten or more. The chain uses TRBV7-8 and TRBJ2-3; 8 bases are shared with TRBD2. The CDR3 length is 14 residues. Germline V lookup: CDR1 SGHVS, CDR2 FQNEAQ. V was clipped by 6 bases and J by 11 bases; unmatched bases: 13. The CDR3 loop is CASRPSAGAAGQYF. The CDR3 nucleotides read TGTGCCAGCAGACCTTCAGCGGGGGCCGCGGGGCAGTATTTT.

This clonotype was seen only a few times. With a much larger clone just one base away, this may be a read error. The V call is TRBV11-2, the J call TRBJ2-7; TRBD1 matches at 7 bases. CDR1 and CDR2 (germline): SGHAT, FQNNGV. This CDR3 has 14 residues. The CDR3 region is CASSFPGQAYEQCF. In DNA, the CDR3 is TGTGCCAGCAGCTTTCCTGGACAGGCCTACGAGCAGTGCTTC. Filled out from reference TRBV11-2 and TRBJ2-7, the complete variable domain reads EAGVAQSPRYKIIEKRQSVAFWCNPISGHATLYWYQQILGQGPKLLIQFQNNGVVDDSQLPKDRFSAERLKGVDSTLKIQPAKLEDSAVYLCASSFPGQAYEQCFGPGTRLTVT.

Many counts were recorded for this clonotype. The J gene is TRBJ2-1, the V gene TRBV5-1; D gene uncertain. Trimming cost V 0 bases and J 6 bases, with 13 bases left between them. Germline lookup yields CDR1 SGHRS and CDR2 YFSETQ. This CDR3 has 15 residues. CDR3 residues: CASSLDGDLPNEQFF. CDR3 DNA: TGCGCCAGCAGCTTGGATGGAGATCTACCCAATGAGCAGTTCTTC.

This clonotype appeared many times. The gene calls are TRBV10-3 and TRBJ1-2; no definite D call. This CDR3 spans 13 amino acids. Trimming left V 5 bases short and J 4 bases short, with 11 bases between. Per the germline V gene, CDR1 is ENHRY and CDR2 is SYGVKD. The CDR3 bases are TGTGCCATCAGTCAAGACGGAGGCTATGGCTACACCTTC. Its translation is CAISQDGGYGYTF.

This clonotype was seen a handful of times. This may stem from a read error, because a much larger clone lies one nucleotide away. This chain connects TRBV12-3 or TRBV12-4 to TRBJ2-7, with D unresolved. V lost 7 bases and J lost 4, with 17 bases in between. The CDR3 spans 14 residues. CDR3 loop: CASTLGYYSYEQYF. The CDR3 DNA is TGTGCCAGCACCTTGGGGTACTACTCGTACGAGCAGTACTTC.

Many counts were recorded for this clonotype. The V and J genes are TRBV10-3 and TRBJ2-7; D unresolved. This CDR3 contains 14 residues. V was clipped by 0 bases and J by 6 bases, with 12 bases between them. In germline, CDR1 is ENHRY, CDR2 SYGVKD. The DNA for the CDR3 is TGTGCCATCAGTGAGTCAAAGCCCCCGTTCGAGCAGTACTTC. Protein sequence: CAISESKPPFEQYF.

This clonotype was found many times. The V gene is TRBV20-1, the J gene TRBJ2-7; D possibly corresponds to TRBD2 (5 bases). Trimming cost V 0 bases and J 9 bases, with 18 bases left between them. Germline-derived CDR1 and CDR2 are DFQATT and SNEGSKA (reference sequence). The CDR3 runs 14 residues. The CDR3 bases are TGCAGTGCTAGAGATCTGTCCGGAGGCCTACCGCAGTACTTC. This codes for CSARDLSGGLPQYF.

This clonotype has at least ten counts. This chain connects TRBV6-2 or TRBV6-3 to TRBJ1-2; no reliable D call. V was pared by 6 bases and J by 5 bases, with 16 bases between. This CDR3 contains 14 residues. Germline values: CDR1 MNHEY, CDR2 SVGEGT. CDR3 region: CASSRNEGMYGYTF. The CDR3 DNA is TGTGCCAGCAGCCGAAACGAGGGAATGTATGGCTACACCTTC.

This clonotype showed up many times. The rearrangement joins TRBV20-1 to TRBJ2-5, with TRBD2 matching 13 bases. The germline V gene encodes CDR1 DFQATT and CDR2 SNEGSKA (reference sequence). J lost 5 bases, V lost 3 bases, and 3 bases had no gene match. CDR3 length equals 14 residues. The CDR3 here is CSASTSGRGETQYF. CDR3 coding DNA: TGCAGTGCTAGTACTAGCGGGAGGGGGGAGACCCAGTACTTC.

This clonotype was detected ten times or more. V usage is TRBV5-4 and J usage is TRBJ2-2; 7 bases align to TRBD2. The CDR3 sequence is 14 residues long. CDR1 SGHNT and CDR2 YYREEE come from the germline V gene (reference sequence). Unmatched junction bases numbered 4, after V lost 2 bases and J lost 6 bases. The CDR3 DNA follows: TGTGCCAGCAGCTTTTCGGGGGGTTCCGGGGAGCTGTTTTTT. Encoded protein: CASSFSGGSGELFF.

The chain combines TRBV6-1 with TRBJ1-5; D call uncertain. The CDR3 has 14 residues. Trimming shortened V by 8 bases and J by 4 bases, and 15 bases separated the two germline ends. Germline-derived CDR1 and CDR2 are MNHNS and SASEGT. CDR3 amino acids: CASGQVEENQPQHF. CDR3 sequence (DNA): TGTGCCAGCGGGCAGGTCGAGGAAAATCAGCCCCAGCATTTT.

This clonotype has at least ten counts. Here the CDR3 reads CSVDGTGDEKLFF. CDR3 nucleotide sequence: TGCAGCGTTGACGGGACAGGGGATGAAAAACTGTTTTTT. V gene TRBV29-1 combines with J gene TRBJ1-4, with 10 bases matching TRBD1. Germline V gene lookup returns CDR1 SQVTM and CDR2 ANQGSEA. V lost 3 bases and J lost 6; bases outside the gene matches: 1. The CDR3 contains 13 residues. The variable domain in full, with the rest retrieved from reference TRBV29-1 and TRBJ1-4, is SAVISQKPSRDICQRGTSLTIQCQVDSQVTMMFWYRQQPGQSLTLIATANQGSEATYESGFVIDKFPISRPNLTFSTLTVSNMSPEDSSIYLCSVDGTGDEKLFFGSGTQLSVL.

Many counts were recorded for this clonotype. The chain combines TRBV29-1 with TRBJ1-1; D is perhaps TRBD1 (5 bases). V was clipped by 0 bases and J by 5 bases, with 13 bases between them. This CDR3 has 14 residues. The germline V gene has CDR1 SQVTM and CDR2 ANQGSEA. The CDR3 nucleotides read TGCAGCGTTGAAGATCCGCAGGGAGGGACTGAAGCTTTCTTT. Translating gives CSVEDPQGGTEAFF.

This clonotype was detected ten times or more. The chain links TRBV19 to TRBJ1-6; 7 bases are shared with TRBD1. With V trimmed by 3 bases and J by 9 bases, 8 bases remained unmatched. Germline CDR1 is LNHDA and CDR2 is SQIVND (reference sequence). The CDR3 length is 15 residues. CDR3 amino acids: CASSMGQSLSSPLHF. CDR3 nucleotides: TGTGCCAGTAGTATGGGACAGAGCCTTAGTTCACCCCTCCACTTT.

Notes on this clonotype: The missing conserved phenylalanine or tryptophan at the end of this CDR3 makes a read error likely. The rearrangement links TRBV5-1 to TRBJ2-1, with 9 bases that match TRBD2. Germline V gives CDR1 SGHRS, CDR2 YFSETQ. The CDR3 totals 15 residues. With 3 bases clipped from V and 8 bases from J, the junction kept 9 bases outside the gene matches. The CDR3 is CASSYTGRGGDEQFS. The CDR3 DNA follows: TGCGCCAGCAGCTACACAGGGCGGGGGGGTGATGAGCAGTTCTCC.

The chain has TRBV6-5 and TRBJ1-2; D possibly corresponds to TRBD1 (5 bases). The V gene's germline CDR1 is MNHEY and CDR2 SVGAGI. This CDR3 comprises 13 residues. With 6 bases removed from V and 4 bases from J, the gap between germline ends came to 12 bases. CDR3 sequence (DNA): TGTGCCAGCAGCTACCCCGGGGGCTATGGCTACACCTTC. It encodes CASSYPGGYGYTF.

This clonotype came up many times. V is TRBV27 and J is TRBJ2-2; a weak D match, TRBD1 (5 bases). In germline, CDR1 is MNHEY, CDR2 SMNVEV (reference sequence). Trimming took off 5 bases at V and 5 bases at J, with 15 bases between the two ends. The CDR3 runs 15 residues. This CDR3 reads CASSPKGFGTGELFF. The DNA of the CDR3 is TGTGCCAGCAGTCCAAAGGGGTTTGGAACCGGGGAGCTGTTTTTT.

This clonotype was recorded at least ten times. The chain uses TRBV9 and TRBJ1-1; D not certain. Germline loops: CDR1 SGDLS, CDR2 YYNGEE. The CDR3 sequence is 15 residues long. With 4 bases removed from V and 2 bases from J, the gap between germline ends came to 15 bases. DNA of the CDR3: TGTGCCAGCAGCCCCAGCGGGAGGAGTAACACTGAAGCTTTCTTT. Translated: CASSPSGRSNTEAFF.

The rearrangement links TRBV30 to TRBJ2-1; 10 positions agree with TRBD2. Germline V gene lookup returns CDR1 GTSNPN and CDR2 SVGIG (reference sequence). Trimming cost V 0 bases and J 4 bases; bases outside gene matches: 9. The CDR3 loop spans 17 amino acids. CDR3 DNA: TGTGCCTGGAGTGTACCCCAGCTAGCGGGAGTATACAATGAGCAGTTCTTC. Its translation is CAWSVPQLAGVYNEQFF.

This clonotype was seen many times. The gene calls are TRBV28 and TRBJ2-3; D gene ambiguous. The CDR3 contains 15 residues. Looked up from germline, CDR1 is MDHEN and CDR2 is SYDVKM. V lost 1 base and J 6 bases, leaving 14 bases between the germline ends. This CDR3 is CASSLSQIGRDTQYF. The CDR3 coding sequence is TGTGCCAGCAGTTTATCCCAGATCGGGCGGGATACGCAGTATTTT.

In its sample, this clonotype was seen many times. The chain links TRBV10-3 to TRBJ2-3; a possible D gene is TRBD2 (5 bases). The CDR3 consists of 14 residues. V lost 2 bases, J lost 1 base, and 7 bases lay in between. The germline V gene encodes CDR1 ENHRY and CDR2 SYGVKD. DNA for the CDR3: TGTGCCATCAGTGAGGGTAGCGGCACAGATACGCAGTATTTT. It codes for CAISEGSGTDTQYF.

Details on this clonotype: This clone may be a read error of a much larger clone one base away. The chain joins TRBV12-3 or TRBV12-4 to TRBJ1-4; a weak D match, TRBD1 (5 bases). The CDR3 spans 15 residues. CDR3 sequence: CASNLYGGESEKLFF. Here the CDR3 DNA reads TGTGCCAGCAATTTATATGGGGGAGAAAGCGAAAAACTGTTTTTT.

This clonotype was picked up many times. J is TRBJ2-5 and V is TRBV3-1; D remains ambiguous. CDR1 and CDR2 (germline): LGHDT, YNNKEL (reference sequence). CDR3 size: 12 residues. V was trimmed by 5 bases and J by 5 bases, leaving 9 bases between them. The DNA of the CDR3 is TGTGCCAGCAGCAGGGTAGTGGAGACCCAGTACTTC. This gives the protein CASSRVVETQYF.

This clonotype was counted many times. The chain has TRBV11-2 and TRBJ2-3; the match to TRBD2 covers 10 bases. V trimming: 2 bases; J trimming: 4 bases; junction bases outside the gene matches: 12. The CDR3 loop spans 18 amino acids. The V gene's germline CDR1 is SGHAT and CDR2 FQNNGV. CDR3 amino acids: CASSLSSPSGSLADTQYF. For the CDR3, the DNA is TGTGCCAGCAGCTTAAGTTCCCCTAGCGGGAGTCTCGCAGATACGCAGTATTTT.

The gene calls are TRBV4-3 and TRBJ1-1; D gene uncertain. This CDR3 is 16 amino acids long. Germline loops: CDR1 LGHNA, CDR2 YSLEER. Trimming shortened V by 2 bases and J by 1 base, and 14 bases separated the two germline ends. The CDR3 DNA reads TGCGCCAGCAGCCAACCTGGTAGGGTGACGAACACTGAAGCTTTCTTT. The encoded protein is CASSQPGRVTNTEAFF.